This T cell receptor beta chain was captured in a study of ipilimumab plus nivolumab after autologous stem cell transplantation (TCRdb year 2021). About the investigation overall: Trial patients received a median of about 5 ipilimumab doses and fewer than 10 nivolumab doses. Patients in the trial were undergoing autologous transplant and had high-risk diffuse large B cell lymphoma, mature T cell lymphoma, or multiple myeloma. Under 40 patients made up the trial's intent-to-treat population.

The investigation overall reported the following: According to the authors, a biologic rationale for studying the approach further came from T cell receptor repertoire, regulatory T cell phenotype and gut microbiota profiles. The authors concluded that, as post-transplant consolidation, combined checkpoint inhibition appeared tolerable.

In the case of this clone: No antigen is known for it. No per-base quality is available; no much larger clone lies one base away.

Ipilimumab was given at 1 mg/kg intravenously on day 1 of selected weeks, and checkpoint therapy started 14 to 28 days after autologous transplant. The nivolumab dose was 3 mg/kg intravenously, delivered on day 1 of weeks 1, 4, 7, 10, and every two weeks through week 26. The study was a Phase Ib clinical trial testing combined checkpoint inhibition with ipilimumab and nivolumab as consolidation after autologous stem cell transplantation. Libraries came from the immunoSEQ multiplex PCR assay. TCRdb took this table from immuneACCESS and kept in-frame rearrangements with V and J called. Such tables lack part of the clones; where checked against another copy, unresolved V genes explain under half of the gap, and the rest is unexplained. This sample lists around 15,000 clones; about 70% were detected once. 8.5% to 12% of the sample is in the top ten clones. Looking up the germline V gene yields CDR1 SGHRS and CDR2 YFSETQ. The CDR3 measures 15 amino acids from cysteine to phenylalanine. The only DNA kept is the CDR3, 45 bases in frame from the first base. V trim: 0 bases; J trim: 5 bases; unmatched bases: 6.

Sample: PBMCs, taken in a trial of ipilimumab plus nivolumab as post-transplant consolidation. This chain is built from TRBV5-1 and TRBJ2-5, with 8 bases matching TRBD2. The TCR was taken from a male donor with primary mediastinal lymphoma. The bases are TGCGCCAGCAGCTTGGCCGGGAGCGGGGGCGAGACCCAGTACTTC. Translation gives CASSLAGSGGETQYF. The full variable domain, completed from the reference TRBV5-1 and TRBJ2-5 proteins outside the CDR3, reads KAGVTQTPRYLIKTRGQQVTLSCSPISGHRSVSWYQQTPGQGLQFLFEYFSETQRNKGNFPGRFSGRQFSNSRSEMNVSTLELGDSALYLCASSLAGSGGETQYFGPGTRLLVL.